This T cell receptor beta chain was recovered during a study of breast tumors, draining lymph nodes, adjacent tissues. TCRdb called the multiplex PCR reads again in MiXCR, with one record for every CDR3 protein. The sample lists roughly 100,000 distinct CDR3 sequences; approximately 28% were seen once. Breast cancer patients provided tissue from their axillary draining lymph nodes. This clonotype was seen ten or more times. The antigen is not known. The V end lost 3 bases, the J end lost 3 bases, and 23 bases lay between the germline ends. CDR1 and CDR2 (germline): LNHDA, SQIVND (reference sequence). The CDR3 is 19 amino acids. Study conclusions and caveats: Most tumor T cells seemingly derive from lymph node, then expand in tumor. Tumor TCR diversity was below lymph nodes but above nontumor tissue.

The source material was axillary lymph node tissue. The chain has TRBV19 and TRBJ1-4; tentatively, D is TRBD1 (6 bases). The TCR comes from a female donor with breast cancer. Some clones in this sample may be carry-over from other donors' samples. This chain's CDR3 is CASSIGARGQPTANEKLFF. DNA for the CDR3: TGTGCCAGTAGTATTGGTGCGCGGGGGCAGCCCACAGCTAATGAAAAACTGTTTTTT.